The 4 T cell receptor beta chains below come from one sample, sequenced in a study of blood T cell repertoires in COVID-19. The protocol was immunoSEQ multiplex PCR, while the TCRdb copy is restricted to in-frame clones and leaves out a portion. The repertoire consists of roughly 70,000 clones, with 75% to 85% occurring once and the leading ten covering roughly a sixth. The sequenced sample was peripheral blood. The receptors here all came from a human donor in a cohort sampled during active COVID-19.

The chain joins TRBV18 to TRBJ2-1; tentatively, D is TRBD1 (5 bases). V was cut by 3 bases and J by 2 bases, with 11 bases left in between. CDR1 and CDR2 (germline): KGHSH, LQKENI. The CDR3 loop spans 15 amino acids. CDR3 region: CASSPLQVTYNEQFF. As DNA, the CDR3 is TGTGCCAGCTCACCTTTACAGGTCACCTACAATGAGCAGTTCTTC.

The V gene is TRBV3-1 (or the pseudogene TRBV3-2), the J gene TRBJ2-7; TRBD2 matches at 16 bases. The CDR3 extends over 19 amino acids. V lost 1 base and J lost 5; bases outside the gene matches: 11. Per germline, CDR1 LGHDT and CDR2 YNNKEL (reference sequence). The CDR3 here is CASSQVPPGLAGGPNEQYF. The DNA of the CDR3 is TGTGCCAGCAGCCAAGTACCTCCGGGACTAGCGGGAGGGCCTAACGAGCAGTACTTC.

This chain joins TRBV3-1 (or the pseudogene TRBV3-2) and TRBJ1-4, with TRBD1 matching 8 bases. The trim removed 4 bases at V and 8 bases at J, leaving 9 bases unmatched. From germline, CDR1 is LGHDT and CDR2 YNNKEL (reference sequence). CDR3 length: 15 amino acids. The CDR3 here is CASSRQDREGEKLFF. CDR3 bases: TGTGCCAGCAGCCGACAGGACAGGGAAGGCGAAAAACTGTTTTTT.

CDR3 DNA sequence: TGTGCCAGCACCCCATGGGGACAGAATTCACCCCTCCACTTT. Translating it yields CASTPWGQNSPLHF. The rearrangement uses TRBV27 and TRBJ1-6; 7 bases line up with TRBD1. Per the germline V gene, CDR1 is MNHEY and CDR2 is SMNVEV (reference sequence). The CDR3 runs to 14 residues. Trimming removed 7 bases from V and 7 bases from J; junction bases left unmatched: 7.